Listed here are 30 T cell receptor beta chains from one sample, sequenced in a study of T-cell memory formation after mild COVID-19. TCRdb processed the 5' RACE reads anew with MiXCR; each CDR3 protein has one entry. The table lists more than 300,000 distinct CDR3 sequences, roughly 13% of them singletons. Sequenced input: PBMCs or a T cell subset sorted from them (not recorded which). Source of these receptors: a man aged 18 to 29 who had mild COVID-19 (a few samples of this study predate the infection). Cell type and time point are not known.

The chain is built from TRBV20-1 and TRBJ1-2; 9 nucleotides line up with TRBD1. CDR1 and CDR2 (germline): DFQATT, SNEGSKA (reference sequence). V lost 1 base, J lost 0 bases, and 9 bases stayed unmatched. The CDR3 spans 17 residues. The CDR3 region has the DNA TGCAGTGCTAGAGCCACCGGGACAGGGTCGGCTAACTATGGCTACACCTTC. This sequence encodes CSARATGTGSANYGYTF.

This clonotype was seen a few times. The genes are TRBV27 and TRBJ2-3; D uncertain. The germline CDR1 and CDR2 sequences are MNHEY and SMNVEV (reference sequence). Trimming pared 7 bases from V and 4 bases from J, leaving 15 bases between. The CDR3 has 14 amino acids. The CDR3: CASTSAVLPDTQYF. As DNA, the CDR3 is TGTGCCAGCACCTCAGCTGTCCTTCCAGATACGCAGTATTTT.

This clonotype appeared many times. The V and J genes are TRBV6-5 and TRBJ2-7, with a possible D match to TRBD1 (6 bases). This CDR3 comprises 12 residues. Trimming stripped 6 bases from V and 6 bases from J, with 12 bases between. The germline CDR1 and CDR2 sequences are MNHEY and SVGAGI. CDR3 residues: CASRHTGTEQYV. In DNA form, the CDR3 reads TGTGCCAGCAGACATACAGGGACCGAGCAGTACGTC.

This clonotype has a handful of counts. The chain recombines TRBV9 with TRBJ1-2, with 11 positions matching TRBD1. The length of the CDR3 is 15 residues. V shed 4 bases, J shed 5 bases, and the junction held 7 bases outside the gene matches. Germline V gene data show CDR1 as SGDLS and CDR2 as YYNGEE. The CDR3 DNA sequence: TGTGCCAGCAGCACCCGGACAGGGGGCGGGTATGGCTACACCTTC. It specifies CASSTRTGGGYGYTF. Variable domain in full (rest from reference TRBV9 and TRBJ1-2): DSGVTQTPKHLITATGQRVTLRCSPRSGDLSVYWYQQSLDQGLQFLIQYYNGEERAKGNILERFSAQQFPDLHSELNLSSLELGDSALYFCASSTRTGGGYGYTFGSGTRLTVV.

This clonotype occurred a few times. CDR3 loop: CASSLVVGNPWETQYF. CDR3 in DNA: TGCGCCAGCAGCTTGGTTGTCGGGAACCCTTGGGAGACCCAGTACTTC. This chain connects TRBV5-1 to TRBJ2-5; tentatively, D is TRBD2 (5 bases). The CDR3 is 16 amino acids. Trimming removed 0 bases from V and 5 bases from J, with 17 bases in between. CDR1 and CDR2 from the germline V gene are SGHRS and YFSETQ.

This chain uses TRBV5-1 with TRBJ2-3, with 11 bases that match TRBD2. Unmatched junction bases numbered 14, after V lost 6 bases and J lost 5 bases. From germline, CDR1 is SGHRS and CDR2 YFSETQ. CDR3 size: 17 residues. Here the CDR3 DNA reads TGCGCCAGCACCATGGGGCTTTATGGGACTAGCGGAGATACGCAGTATTTT. Translated, it gives CASTMGLYGTSGDTQYF.

This clonotype was counted a few times. This chain joins TRBV20-1 and TRBJ2-1; weak D call: TRBD2 (5 bases). Germline V gene data show CDR1 as DFQATT and CDR2 as SNEGSKA (reference sequence). CDR3 size: 15 residues. V dropped 5 bases and J dropped 0 bases, with 14 bases sitting between them. CDR3 bases: TGCAGTGCTTCCTCGACGGGGAGCTCCTACAATGAGCAGTTCTTC. This sequence encodes CSASSTGSSYNEQFF.

The chain links TRBV12-3 or TRBV12-4 to TRBJ2-1, with no clear D. The J call may be incorrect, as the DNA end agrees better with TRBJ2-5. The CDR3 loop spans 19 amino acids. The CDR3 region has the DNA TGTGCCAGCAGTATGTTAGGGATGATCGTGGGGAAGGGTGAAGAGACCCAGTACTTC. Translated: CASSMLGMIVGKGEETQYF.

This clonotype was counted ten times or more. CDR3: CALGLAGGYNEQFF. The DNA of the CDR3 is TGTGCCTTAGGACTAGCGGGGGGTTACAATGAGCAGTTCTTC. The chain combines TRBV6-1 with TRBJ2-1; 14 positions agree with TRBD2. V lost 11 bases to trimming and J lost 4 bases; unmatched junction nucleotides: 4. The CDR3 has 14 amino acids. The V gene's germline CDR1 is MNHNS and CDR2 SASEGT.

This clonotype has only a few counts. The chain recombines TRBV7-9 with TRBJ2-7, with 9 bases matching TRBD1. The CDR3 runs to 15 residues. V lost 5 bases to trimming and J lost 5 bases; unmatched junction nucleotides: 10. Germline lookup yields CDR1 SEHNR and CDR2 FQNEAQ (reference sequence). In nucleotides, the CDR3 is TGTGCCAGCAGCCTCCCCGGGACAGGGTTGAACGAGCAGTACTTC. Translated, it gives CASSLPGTGLNEQYF.

The chain carries TRBV25-1 and TRBJ2-5; D not resolved. Germline CDR1 reads MGHDK; CDR2 reads SYGVNS. Trimming stripped 2 bases from V and 9 bases from J, with 22 bases between. The CDR3 runs 16 residues. CDR3 loop: CASSERGAEPAWAQYF. The CDR3 DNA reads as TGTGCCAGCAGTGAAAGAGGTGCCGAACCGGCGTGGGCCCAGTACTTC.

This clonotype was observed a handful of times. The V gene is TRBV9, the J gene TRBJ2-1, with 11 bases fitting TRBD2. Trimming at V came to 4 bases and at J to 7 bases, leaving 10 bases not matched to a gene. Germline V gene sequence: CDR1 SGDLS, CDR2 YYNGEE. The CDR3 length is 16 residues. CDR3 region: CASSSFLAGGPNEQFF. Here the CDR3 DNA reads TGTGCCAGCAGCTCCTTTCTAGCGGGGGGCCCAAATGAGCAGTTCTTC.

There are a few counts of this clonotype. The chain recombines TRBV9 with TRBJ2-2; D is perhaps TRBD2 (5 bases). The CDR3 is 15 amino acids. V was trimmed by 3 bases and J by 4 bases, leaving 13 bases between them. The germline V gene has CDR1 SGDLS and CDR2 YYNGEE. CDR3 amino acids: CASSASYLGTGELFF. In nucleotides, the CDR3 is TGTGCCAGCAGCGCTAGCTACCTGGGCACCGGGGAGCTGTTTTTT.

As concerns this clonotype: At one end the junction does not follow the germline gene, possibly because of a read error. This chain uses TRBV20-1 with TRBJ1-5; the D is unclear. From germline, CDR1 is DFQATT and CDR2 SNEGSKA (reference sequence). The CDR3 runs to 15 residues. The CDR3 reads CSAREVQYSNQHQHF. In DNA, the CDR3 is TGCAGTGCTAGAGAAGTACAGTATAGCAATCAGCACCAGCATTTT.

V gene TRBV5-1 combines with J gene TRBJ2-2; 10 bases match TRBD2. This CDR3 has 18 residues. Germline V lookup: CDR1 SGHRS, CDR2 YFSETQ. The trim removed 0 bases at V and 8 bases at J, leaving 13 bases unmatched. CDR3 nucleotide sequence: TGCGCCAGCAGCTTGGAGCTTCGAGTAGCGGGAGGCGTGGGGGAGCTGTTTTTT. It is translated as CASSLELRVAGGVGELFF.

This clonotype was seen a handful of times. The V gene is TRBV4-2, the J gene TRBJ2-7; D gene ambiguous. From germline, CDR1 is LGHNA and CDR2 YNFKEQ. The CDR3 contains 16 residues. V was pared by 0 bases and J by 7 bases, with 19 bases between. CDR3 in amino acids: CASSQDPRQVVREQYF. For the CDR3, the DNA is TGTGCCAGCAGCCAAGATCCCCGTCAGGTGGTACGGGAGCAGTACTTC.

This clonotype was found many times. The rearrangement uses TRBV7-2 and TRBJ1-2; D not certain. V lost 4 bases, J lost 4 bases, and 4 bases lay in between. The CDR3 consists of 11 residues. The V gene's germline CDR1 is SGHTA and CDR2 FQGNSA. Here the CDR3 reads CASSSPYGYTF. Here the CDR3 DNA reads TGTGCCAGCAGCTCCCCCTATGGCTACACCTTC.

This clonotype was observed a handful of times. The V call is TRBV2, the J call TRBJ2-2; 8 bases match TRBD1. The CDR3 has 14 amino acids. CDR1 and CDR2 from the germline V gene are SNHLY and FYNNEI. V lost 6 bases and J lost 6; bases outside the gene matches: 6. This chain's CDR3 is CASSSTGEAGELFF. The CDR3 DNA reads as TGTGCCAGCAGCTCGACAGGGGAGGCCGGGGAGCTGTTTTTT.

This clonotype has a handful of counts. This chain connects TRBV5-4 to TRBJ1-1; TRBD1 might be the D (6 bases). This CDR3 has 14 amino acids. Germline CDR1 SGHNT, CDR2 YYREEE (reference sequence). V was trimmed by 1 base and J by 3 bases, leaving 10 bases between them. As DNA, the CDR3 is TGTGCCAGCAGCTTGTCACAGGGACACACTGAAGCTTTCTTT. Residues: CASSLSQGHTEAFF.

This clonotype was picked up a small number of times. This sequence joins TRBV19 and TRBJ1-5, with D perhaps matching TRBD1 (6 bases). The CDR3 covers 14 residues. CDR1 is LNHDA, CDR2 SQIVND, per germline (reference sequence). V lost 10 bases and J 5 bases, leaving 18 bases between the germline ends. CDR3 residues: CATRTTGWDQPQHF. CDR3 bases: TGTGCCACTAGAACTACAGGGTGGGATCAGCCCCAGCATTTT.

This clonotype was detected ten times or more. The chain is built from TRBV7-2 and TRBJ1-1; D gene ambiguous. Germline V gene lookup returns CDR1 SGHTA and CDR2 FQGNSA. V lost 1 base and J lost 1, with 7 bases in between. CDR3 length: 14 residues. The CDR3, as DNA: TGTGCCAGCAGCTTAGTTTTTGGGAACACTGAAGCTTTCTTT. This translates into CASSLVFGNTEAFF.

This clonotype turned up a few times. The chain is built from TRBV4-2 and TRBJ1-2; D is possibly TRBD1 (6 bases). Looked up from germline, CDR1 is LGHNA and CDR2 is YNFKEQ. The CDR3 runs 19 residues. With 1 base removed from V and 8 bases from J, the gap between germline ends came to 29 bases. DNA for the CDR3: TGTGCCAGCAGCCAAGGCCCCTCCAGACAGGCTCCTTGGTTCGGGGGCTACACCTTC. Protein sequence: CASSQGPSRQAPWFGGYTF.

The rearrangement joins TRBV11-2 to TRBJ2-5; unclear D gene. From germline, CDR1 is SGHAT and CDR2 FQNNGV. The CDR3 contains 13 residues. V was trimmed by 3 bases and J by 6 bases, leaving 11 bases between them. For the CDR3, the DNA is TGTGCCAGCAGCTTTAGTCGTTGGAAGACCCAGTACTTC. This encodes CASSFSRWKTQYF.

The chain recombines TRBV6-5 with TRBJ1-6; D ambiguous. CDR1 is MNHEY and CDR2 is SVGAGI in the germline V gene. This CDR3 comprises 13 residues. V shed 6 bases and J shed 8 bases, with 11 bases lying between them. CDR3 coding DNA: TGTGCCAGCAGCCCCCCGGACGATTCACCCCTCCACTTT. It specifies CASSPPDDSPLHF.

This clonotype was seen more than once but under ten times. This chain joins TRBV5-4 and TRBJ1-4; D remains unclear. The CDR3 length is 14 residues. Germline V CDR1 and CDR2: SGHNT, YYREEE (reference sequence). V was shortened by 1 base and J by 5 bases, with 9 bases between the two germline ends. The CDR3 DNA reads as TGTGCCAGCAGCTTGTCGGGGTCCAATGAAAAACTGTTTTTT. Its protein is CASSLSGSNEKLFF.

This clonotype was counted once. The chain links TRBV24-1 to TRBJ1-2; D unresolved. The ends were cut back, 1 base at V and 8 bases at J, with 13 bases in the middle. The CDR3 sequence is 14 residues long. Germline loops: CDR1 KGHDR, CDR2 SFDVKD. For the CDR3, the DNA is TGTGCCACCAGTGATTTTGGCAGGACTTTAGGCTACACCTTC. This codes for CATSDFGRTLGYTF.

The chain combines TRBV6-6 with TRBJ2-7; D is possibly TRBD1 or TRBD2 (5 bases each). The germline V and J ends were trimmed by 8 bases and 4 bases, with 15 bases remaining between them. The CDR3 extends over 13 amino acids. Germline CDR1 MNHNY, CDR2 SVGAGI (reference sequence). DNA of the CDR3: TGTGCCAGCGATGGGGGTCAGTGGTACGAGCAGTACTTC. Amino acids: CASDGGQWYEQYF.

This clonotype was detected only a few times. The chain employs TRBV5-1 and TRBJ2-3; D may match TRBD1 or TRBD2 (5 bases each). The V gene lost 1 base and the J gene lost 0 bases, with 9 bases spanning the gap. Germline loops: CDR1 SGHRS, CDR2 YFSETQ. The CDR3 runs to 15 residues. The CDR3 DNA is TGCGCCAGCAGCTTGTACGAGGGGAGCACAGATACGCAGTATTTT. This codes for CASSLYEGSTDTQYF.

Written as DNA, the CDR3 is TGCGCCAGCAGCCAAGATGACAGAGACTGGTATGGCTACACCTTC. Translated, it gives CASSQDDRDWYGYTF. This chain uses TRBV4-1 with TRBJ1-2, with D maybe TRBD1 (5 bases). Germline assignment: CDR1 MGHRA and CDR2 YSYEKL. This CDR3 is built from 15 residues. V dropped 0 bases and J dropped 5 bases, with 13 bases sitting between them.

The rearrangement joins TRBV4-3 to TRBJ2-1, with D hard to call. Germline values: CDR1 LGHNA, CDR2 YSLEER. The germline V and J ends were trimmed by 4 bases and 8 bases, with 12 bases remaining between them. CDR3 length: 13 amino acids. The CDR3 nucleotides read TGCGCCAGCAGCCCTCGCATAGGCGATGAGCAGTTCTTC. It encodes CASSPRIGDEQFF.